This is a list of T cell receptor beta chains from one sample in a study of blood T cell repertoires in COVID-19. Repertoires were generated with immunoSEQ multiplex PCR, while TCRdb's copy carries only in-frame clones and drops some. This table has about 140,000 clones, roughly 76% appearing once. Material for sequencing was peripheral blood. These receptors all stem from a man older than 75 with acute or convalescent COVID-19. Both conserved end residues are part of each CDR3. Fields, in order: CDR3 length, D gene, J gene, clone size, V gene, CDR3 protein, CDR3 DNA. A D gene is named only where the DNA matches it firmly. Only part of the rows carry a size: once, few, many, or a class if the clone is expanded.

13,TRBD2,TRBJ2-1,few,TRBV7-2,CASSPGTNNEQFF,TGTGCCAGCAGTCCCGGGACTAACAATGAGCAGTTCTTC
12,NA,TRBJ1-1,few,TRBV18,CASSPARGRAFF,TGTGCCAGCTCCCCCGCAAGGGGTAGGGCTTTCTTT
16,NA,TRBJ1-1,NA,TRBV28,CASSPPPAGVNTEAFF,TGTGCCAGCAGTCCGCCCCCAGCGGGGGTGAACACTGAAGCTTTCTTT
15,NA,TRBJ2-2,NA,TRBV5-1,CASSSIPANTGELFF,TGCGCCAGCAGCTCCATTCCAGCGAACACCGGGGAGCTGTTTTTT
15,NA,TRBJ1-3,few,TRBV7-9,CASSLAGAGGDTIYF,TGTGCCAGCAGCTTAGCAGGCGCGGGGGGCGACACCATATATTTT
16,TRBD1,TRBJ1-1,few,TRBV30,CAWSPRPGQMNTEAFF,TGTGCCTGGAGTCCCCGACCGGGACAGATGAACACTGAAGCTTTCTTT
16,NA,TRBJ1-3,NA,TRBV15,CATSVRVSLSGNTIYF,TGTGCCACCAGTGTTCGTGTTAGTCTTTCTGGAAACACCATATATTTT
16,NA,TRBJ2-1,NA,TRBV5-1,CASSLVWQGSYNEQFF,TGCGCCAGCAGCTTAGTGTGGCAGGGATCGTACAATGAGCAGTTCTTC
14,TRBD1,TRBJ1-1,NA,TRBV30,CAWSRGQGARTAFF,TGTGCCTGGAGCCGGGGACAGGGGGCTCGTACAGCTTTCTTT
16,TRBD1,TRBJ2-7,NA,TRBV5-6,CASSPGTGGGFYEQYF,TGTGCCAGCAGCCCCGGGACAGGGGGAGGATTCTACGAGCAGTACTTC
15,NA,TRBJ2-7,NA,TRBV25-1,CASSEVGDIVGEQYF,TGTGCCAGCAGTGAAGTCGGGGACATAGTGGGCGAGCAGTACTTC
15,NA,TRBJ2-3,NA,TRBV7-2,CASSPDRGGTDTQYF,TGTGCCAGCAGCCCGGACAGAGGGGGCACAGATACGCAGTATTTT
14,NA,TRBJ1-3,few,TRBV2,CASTESSSGNTIYF,TGTGCCAGCACCGAGTCGAGCTCTGGAAACACCATATATTTT
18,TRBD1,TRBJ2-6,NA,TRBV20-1,CSASPGTGRGSGANVLTF,TGCAGTGCTAGTCCCGGGACAGGGAGAGGTTCTGGGGCCAACGTCCTGACTTTC
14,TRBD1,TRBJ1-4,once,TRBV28,CASSLARGQEKLFF,TGTGCCAGCAGTTTGGCCAGGGGGCAAGAAAAACTGTTTTTT
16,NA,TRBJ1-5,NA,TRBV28,CASSFFPPQGNQPQHF,TGTGCCAGCAGTTTCTTCCCCCCCCAGGGTAATCAGCCCCAGCATTTT
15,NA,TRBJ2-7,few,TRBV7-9,CASSATRQATYEQYF,TGTGCCAGCAGCGCGACCCGACAGGCGACCTACGAGCAGTACTTC
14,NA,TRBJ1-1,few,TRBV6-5,CASSYRTANTEAFF,TGTGCCAGCAGCTATAGGACAGCGAACACTGAAGCTTTCTTT
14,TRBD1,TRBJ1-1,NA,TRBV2,CASVRQGGNTEAFF,TGTGCCAGCGTTAGACAGGGGGGGAACACTGAAGCTTTCTTT
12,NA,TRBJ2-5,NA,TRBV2,CASRIPGETQYF,TGTGCCAGCAGAATACCGGGGGAGACCCAGTACTTC
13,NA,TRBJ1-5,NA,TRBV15,CATRLDELQPQHF,TGTGCCACCAGACTTGATGAACTTCAGCCCCAGCATTTT
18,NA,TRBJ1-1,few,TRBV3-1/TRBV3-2,CASSQLGGQGKMNTEAFF,TGTGCCAGCAGCCAATTGGGGGGGCAGGGGAAGATGAACACTGAAGCTTTCTTT
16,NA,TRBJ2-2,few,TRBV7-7,CASSLGGVRNTGELFF,TGTGCTAGCAGCTTAGGGGGGGTCCGGAACACCGGGGAGCTGTTTTTT
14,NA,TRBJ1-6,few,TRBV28,CASSVGQNNSPLHF,TGTGCCAGCAGTGTCGGACAGAATAATTCACCCCTCCACTTT
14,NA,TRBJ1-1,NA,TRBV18,CASSGFSGVTEAFF,TGTGCCAGCTCAGGTTTCTCAGGGGTCACTGAAGCTTTCTTT
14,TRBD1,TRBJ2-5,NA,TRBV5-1,CASSFVGGVEDQYF,TGCGCCAGCAGCTTTGTAGGGGGCGTAGAGGACCAGTACTTC
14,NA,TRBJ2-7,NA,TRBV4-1,CASSQDRNSYEQYF,TGCGCCAGCAGCCAAGACAGAAACTCCTACGAGCAGTACTTC
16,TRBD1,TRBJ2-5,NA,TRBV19,CASSRMTGATQETQYF,TGTGCCAGTAGTAGGATGACAGGGGCCACGCAAGAGACCCAGTACTTC
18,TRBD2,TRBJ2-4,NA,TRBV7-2,CASSAMTGTSGRGNIQYF,TGTGCCAGCAGCGCCATGACCGGGACTAGCGGGAGGGGGAACATTCAGTACTTC
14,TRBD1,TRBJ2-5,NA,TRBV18,CASSPTGAEETQYF,TGTGCCAGCTCACCTACAGGGGCCGAAGAGACCCAGTACTTC